This T cell receptor beta chain is from a study of cytomegalovirus exposure and HLA in healthy donors. Study-wide results and caveats: Rates of TCR association differed by HLA locus in a later analysis, with DRB1 highest and HLA-C lowest. V- and J-gene trimming in TCR beta was tied to a missense DCLRE1C variant by an analysis performed later. TRBV6-2, TRBV6-3 and some other V segments were excluded as indistinguishable. Likely technical artifact: a cluster of highly shared sequence variants.

The germline CDR1 and CDR2 sequences are SNHLY and FYNNEI. V was shortened by 7 bases and J by 0 bases, with 11 bases between the two germline ends. The CDR3 contains 14 residues. Remarks on this clone: Antigen: not known.

It was with 60 Vbeta and 13 Jbeta primers that the PCR ran. TCRdb's table, derived via immunoSEQ multiplex PCR, lists solely in-frame clones and lacks some. Among approximately 95,000 clones listed, approximately 80% were seen once. The origin of this receptor is a woman aged 65 to 85 in good health and CMV-seropositive. Sequencing was performed on PBMCs. The V call is TRBV2, the J call TRBJ2-3; possibly TRBD2 for D (6 bases). The CDR3: CASKGSGSTDTQYF. The CDR3 DNA reads TGTGCCAGCAAGGGGAGCGGGAGCACAGATACGCAGTATTTT. The variable domain in full, with the rest retrieved from reference TRBV2 and TRBJ2-3, is EPEVTQTPSHQVTQMGQEVILRCVPISNHLYFYWYRQILGQKVEFLVSFYNNEISEKSEIFDDQFSVERPDGSNFTLKIRSTKLEDSAMYFCASKGSGSTDTQYFGPGTRLTVL.